This T cell receptor (beta chain) was identified in a study of cytomegalovirus exposure and HLA in healthy donors. The PCR used 60 Vbeta and 13 Jbeta primers. Generated by immunoSEQ multiplex PCR, the TCRdb table keeps only in-frame clones and is missing some. The data contain around 92,000 clones, about four fifths of them singletons. Germline lookup yields CDR1 SGHTA and CDR2 FQGNSA. The CDR3 extends over 16 amino acids. With 1 base removed from V and 0 bases from J, the gap between germline ends came to 10 bases. This TCR derives from a female donor in good health and CMV-seropositive. The chain employs TRBV7-2 and TRBJ2-1; a weak D match, TRBD2 (6 bases). Sequenced sample: PBMCs. The CDR3 DNA is TGTGCCAGCAGCTTAGACGGCGGGGTCTCCTACAATGAGCAGTTCTTC. Its protein is CASSLDGGVSYNEQFF.